The next 5 T cell receptor beta chains were all read from a single sample in a study of T cell repertoires in cytomegalovirus infection (dated by TCRdb to between 2019 and 2020). TCRdb shows the sequencer as Illumina HiSeq 1500. TCRdb's own reprocessing of the public reads used fastp at Q25 and MiXCR and kept productive beta chains. Each record represents a unique CDR3 protein, reported with the most common genes and DNA among its rows. For this sample the table gives some 180,000 distinct CDR3 sequences, of which about a tenth were detected only once. Of the sample, roughly 5% falls within the top ten clones. Sequenced material: PBMCs. Receptors were obtained from a human donor in good health (CMV status not recorded). Some clones in this sample may be carry-over from other donors' samples.

This clonotype occurred a few times. The chain links TRBV7-2 to TRBJ1-2; weak D call: TRBD1 (5 bases). V lost 4 bases to trimming and J lost 4 bases, with 13 bases between them. Germline V lookup: CDR1 SGHTA, CDR2 FQGNSA. CDR3 length: 14 residues. The CDR3 DNA is TGTGCCAGCAGCTACACAGGTACGGGCTATGGCTACACCTTC. Amino acids: CASSYTGTGYGYTF.

This clonotype was counted at least ten times. This rearrangement joins TRBV7-2 to TRBJ2-3; unclear D gene. V lost 5 bases and J 2 bases, leaving 5 bases between the germline ends. The length of the CDR3 is 12 residues. Germline CDR1 is SGHTA and CDR2 is FQGNSA. The CDR3 protein is CASSTYTDTQYF. For the CDR3, the DNA is TGTGCCAGCAGCACGTACACAGATACGCAGTATTTT.

This clonotype occurred a few times. The chain joins TRBV2 to TRBJ1-5; no definite D call. The V and J ends lost 4 bases and 0 bases respectively, with 7 bases between them. The CDR3 spans 14 residues. CDR1 is SNHLY and CDR2 is FYNNEI in the germline V gene. The CDR3 nucleotides read TGTGCCAGCAGTGCGGGAAATAGCAATCAGCCCCAGCATTTT. Amino acid sequence: CASSAGNSNQPQHF.

V gene TRBV28 combines with J gene TRBJ1-1; no clear D gene. Germline-derived CDR1 and CDR2 are MDHEN and SYDVKM. The V end was cut by 6 bases, the J end by 0 bases, with 8 bases between. The CDR3 spans 13 residues. CDR3 nucleotides: TGTGCCAGCAGGAGCGTGATGAACACTGAAGCTTTCTTT. It yields the protein CASRSVMNTEAFF.

This chain joins TRBV4-1 and TRBJ1-2; a weak D match, TRBD1 (5 bases). The V gene's germline CDR1 is MGHRA and CDR2 YSYEKL. The CDR3 is 16 amino acids. Trimming removed 6 bases at V and 1 base at J, with 18 bases between. As DNA, the CDR3 is TGCGCCAGCAGAAATCTTCAGACAGAGCTTAACTATGGCTACACCTTC. This translates into CASRNLQTELNYGYTF.